This TCR beta chain was identified during a study of post-analysis software for immune sequencing data. The CDR3 has 16 residues. From germline, CDR1 is LGHDT and CDR2 YNNKEL (reference sequence). J was trimmed by 2 bases and V by 4 bases; bases with no gene match: 8. In its sample, this clonotype was seen once. Its specificity is not known. Study observations and caveats: With TRBV5-6, TRBV5-1 and TRBV20-1 included, about five TRBV segments were more frequent in patients than in controls. Diversity measured as normalized Chao1 was significantly lower in multiple sclerosis patients than in controls.

Unique molecular identifiers tagged the TCR beta cDNA libraries. T cells numbering 1 to 10 million yielded 500,000 or so cDNA molecules. TCRdb re-called the PCR reads through MiXCR, storing one row per CDR3 protein. The sample contains 400,000 to 500,000 distinct CDR3 sequences, approximately 38% of which appear only once. Material: blood. The rearrangement joins TRBV3-1 to TRBJ2-1, with 7 bases fitting TRBD1. The sequence came from a girl aged 2 to 10 with multiple sclerosis. The CDR3 DNA sequence: TGTGCCAGCAGCCGGACCGGACAGGCAACCTACAATGAGCAGTTCTTC. Protein product: CASSRTGQATYNEQFF.